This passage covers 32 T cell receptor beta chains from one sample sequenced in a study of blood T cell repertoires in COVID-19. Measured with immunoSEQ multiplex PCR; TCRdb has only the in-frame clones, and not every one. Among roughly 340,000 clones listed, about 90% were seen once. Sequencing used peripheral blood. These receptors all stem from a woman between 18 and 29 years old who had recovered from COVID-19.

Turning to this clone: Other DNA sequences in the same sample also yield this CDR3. CDR3 sequence (DNA): TGTGCCAGCAGCTCCGGGACAGGGGTTCAGCCCCAGCATTTT. It is translated as CASSSGTGVQPQHF. V and J are TRBV7-9 and TRBJ1-5, with 10 bases that match TRBD1. CDR1 is SEHNR and CDR2 is FQNEAQ in the germline V gene (reference sequence). The length of the CDR3 is 14 residues. V gave up 4 bases and J gave up 6 bases; unmatched junction bases: 3.

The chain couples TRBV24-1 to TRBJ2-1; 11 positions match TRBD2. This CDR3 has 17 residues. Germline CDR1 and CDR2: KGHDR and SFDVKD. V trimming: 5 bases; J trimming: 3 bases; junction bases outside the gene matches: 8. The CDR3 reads CATSGPTGLADYNEQFF. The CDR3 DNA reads TGTGCCACCAGTGGGCCGACGGGACTAGCGGACTACAATGAGCAGTTCTTC.

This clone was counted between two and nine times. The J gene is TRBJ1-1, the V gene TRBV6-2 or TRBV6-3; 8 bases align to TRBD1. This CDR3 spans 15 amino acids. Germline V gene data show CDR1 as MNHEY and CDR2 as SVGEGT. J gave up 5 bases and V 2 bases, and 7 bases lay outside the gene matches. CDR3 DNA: TGTGCCAGCAGTTACGCCAGGGGGCTAGTTACTGAAGCTTTCTTT. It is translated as CASSYARGLVTEAFF.

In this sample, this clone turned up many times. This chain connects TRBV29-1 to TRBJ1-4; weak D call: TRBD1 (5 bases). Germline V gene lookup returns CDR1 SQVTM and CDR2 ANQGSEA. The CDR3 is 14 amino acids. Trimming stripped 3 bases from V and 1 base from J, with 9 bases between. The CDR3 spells CSVDVQGTNEKLFF. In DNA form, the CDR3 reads TGCAGCGTTGACGTTCAGGGAACTAATGAAAAACTGTTTTTT.

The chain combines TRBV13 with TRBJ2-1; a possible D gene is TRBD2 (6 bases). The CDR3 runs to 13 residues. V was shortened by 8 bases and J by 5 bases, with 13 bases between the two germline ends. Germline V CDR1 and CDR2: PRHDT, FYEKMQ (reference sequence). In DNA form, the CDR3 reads TGTGCCAGCCGGACTATGGGTAACAATGAGCAGTTCTTC. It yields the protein CASRTMGNNEQFF.

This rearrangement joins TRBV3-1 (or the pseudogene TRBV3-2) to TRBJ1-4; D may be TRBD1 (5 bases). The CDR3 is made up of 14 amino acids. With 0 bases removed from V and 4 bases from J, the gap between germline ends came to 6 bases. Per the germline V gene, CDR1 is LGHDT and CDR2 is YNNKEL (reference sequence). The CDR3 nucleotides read TGTGCCAGCAGCCAAGAGGGGGGTAATGAAAAACTGTTTTTT. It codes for CASSQEGGNEKLFF.

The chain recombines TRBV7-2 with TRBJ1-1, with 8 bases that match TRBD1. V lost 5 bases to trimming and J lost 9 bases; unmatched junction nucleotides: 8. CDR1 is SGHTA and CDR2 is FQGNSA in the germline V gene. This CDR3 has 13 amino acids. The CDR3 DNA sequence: TGTGCCAGCAGCCCGAGGACAGGGTTCAAAGCTTTCTTT. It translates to CASSPRTGFKAFF.

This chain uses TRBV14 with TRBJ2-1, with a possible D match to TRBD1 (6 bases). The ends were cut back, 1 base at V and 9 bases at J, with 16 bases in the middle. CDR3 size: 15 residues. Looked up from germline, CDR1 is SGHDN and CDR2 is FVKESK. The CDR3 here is CASSQARGSSGEQFF. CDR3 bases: TGTGCCAGCAGCCAAGCCAGGGGAAGTAGTGGTGAGCAGTTCTTC.

CDR3 in amino acids: CASNPSWPGRTGELFF. As DNA, the CDR3 is TGTGCCAGCAACCCCTCGTGGCCAGGAAGGACCGGGGAGCTGTTTTTT. The rearrangement joins TRBV27 to TRBJ2-2; D is ambiguous. The CDR3 sequence is 16 residues long. Trimming took 7 bases from V and 5 from J, leaving 20 bases between them. Germline V lookup: CDR1 MNHEY, CDR2 SMNVEV (reference sequence).

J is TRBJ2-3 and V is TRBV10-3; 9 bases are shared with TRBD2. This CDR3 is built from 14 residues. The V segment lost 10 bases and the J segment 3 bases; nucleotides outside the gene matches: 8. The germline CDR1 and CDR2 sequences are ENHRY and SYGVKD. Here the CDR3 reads CATLAGVGTDTQYF. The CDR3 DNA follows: TGTGCCACGTTAGCGGGAGTAGGAACAGATACGCAGTATTTT.

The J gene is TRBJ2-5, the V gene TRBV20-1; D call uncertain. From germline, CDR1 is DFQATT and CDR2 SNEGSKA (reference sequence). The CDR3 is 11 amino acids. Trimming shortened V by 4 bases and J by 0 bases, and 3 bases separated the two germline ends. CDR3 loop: CSANNQETQYF. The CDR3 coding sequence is TGCAGTGCTAACAACCAAGAGACCCAGTACTTC.

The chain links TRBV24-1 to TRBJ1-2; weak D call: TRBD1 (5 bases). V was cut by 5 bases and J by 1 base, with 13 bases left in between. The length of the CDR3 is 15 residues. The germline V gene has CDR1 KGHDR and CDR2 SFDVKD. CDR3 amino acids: CATSGRGPNNYGYTF. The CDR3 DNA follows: TGTGCCACCAGTGGTAGGGGCCCAAATAACTATGGCTACACCTTC.

The CDR3 sequence is CASRLTGNYGYTF. DNA of the CDR3: TGTGCCAGCAGGCTGACAGGGAACTATGGCTACACCTTC. V usage is TRBV6-5 and J usage is TRBJ1-2; TRBD1 matches at 7 bases. J lost 2 bases, V lost 6 bases, and 3 bases had no gene match. CDR1 and CDR2 from the germline V gene are MNHEY and SVGAGI. CDR3 length: 13 residues.

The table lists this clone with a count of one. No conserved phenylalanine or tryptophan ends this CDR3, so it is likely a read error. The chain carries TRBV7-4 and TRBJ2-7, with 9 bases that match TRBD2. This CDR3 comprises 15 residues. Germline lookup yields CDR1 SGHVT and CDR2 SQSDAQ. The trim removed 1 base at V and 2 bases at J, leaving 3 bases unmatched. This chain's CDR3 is CASSLGSGSPYEQYI. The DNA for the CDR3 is TGTGCCAGCAGCTTAGGTAGCGGGAGTCCCTACGAGCAGTACATC.

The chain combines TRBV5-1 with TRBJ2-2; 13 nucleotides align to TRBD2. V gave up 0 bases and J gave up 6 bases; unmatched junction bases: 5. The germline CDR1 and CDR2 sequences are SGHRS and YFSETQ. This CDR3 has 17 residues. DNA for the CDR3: TGCGCCAGCAGCTTGGCCTCAGGGACTAGCGGGGCCGGGGAGCTGTTTTTT. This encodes CASSLASGTSGAGELFF.

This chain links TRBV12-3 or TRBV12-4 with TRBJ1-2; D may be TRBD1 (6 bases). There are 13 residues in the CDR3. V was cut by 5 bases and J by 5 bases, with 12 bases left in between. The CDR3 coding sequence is TGTGCCAGCAGTCCGGACAGCCCTTATGGCTACACCTTC. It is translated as CASSPDSPYGYTF.

The CDR3 DNA reads TGCGCCAGCAGCCAAGAGGGCGCGGGGGGCAATGAGCAGTTCTTC. The encoded protein is CASSQEGAGGNEQFF. J is TRBJ2-1 and V is TRBV4-3, with 8 bases identical to TRBD2. This CDR3 contains 15 residues. Germline CDR1 reads LGHNA; CDR2 reads YSLEER. The junction had 4 bases not matched to a gene; V was cut back by 0 bases and J by 6 bases.

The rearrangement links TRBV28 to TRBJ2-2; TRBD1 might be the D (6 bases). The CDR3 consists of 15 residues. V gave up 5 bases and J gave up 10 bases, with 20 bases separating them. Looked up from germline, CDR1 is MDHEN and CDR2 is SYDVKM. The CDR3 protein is CASSTTGTHVEELFF. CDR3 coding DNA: TGTGCCAGCAGTACTACAGGGACCCACGTAGAGGAGCTGTTTTTT.

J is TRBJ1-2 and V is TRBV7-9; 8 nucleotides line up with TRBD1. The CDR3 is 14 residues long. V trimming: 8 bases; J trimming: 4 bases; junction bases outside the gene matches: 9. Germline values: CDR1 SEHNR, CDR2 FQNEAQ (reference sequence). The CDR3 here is CASGLTQGAYGYTF. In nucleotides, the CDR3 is TGTGCCAGCGGGCTAACCCAGGGGGCCTATGGCTACACCTTC.

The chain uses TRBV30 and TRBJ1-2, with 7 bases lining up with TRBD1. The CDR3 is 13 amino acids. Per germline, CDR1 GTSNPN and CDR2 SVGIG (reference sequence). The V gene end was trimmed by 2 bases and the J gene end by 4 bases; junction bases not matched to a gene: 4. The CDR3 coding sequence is TGTGCCTGGAGTCCCGACAGGGTCTATGGCTACACCTTC. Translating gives CAWSPDRVYGYTF.

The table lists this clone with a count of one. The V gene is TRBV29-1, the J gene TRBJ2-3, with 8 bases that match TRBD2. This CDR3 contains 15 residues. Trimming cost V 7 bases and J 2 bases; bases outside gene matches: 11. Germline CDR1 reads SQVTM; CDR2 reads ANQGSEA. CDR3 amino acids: CSGKGTGGNTDTQYF. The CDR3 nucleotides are TGCAGCGGGAAGGGGACGGGGGGGAACACAGATACGCAGTATTTT.

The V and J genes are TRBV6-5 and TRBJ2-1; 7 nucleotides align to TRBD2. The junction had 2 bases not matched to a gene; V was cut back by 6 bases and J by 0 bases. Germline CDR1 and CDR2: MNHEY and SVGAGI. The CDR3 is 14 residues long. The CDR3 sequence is CASRSSGSYNEQFF. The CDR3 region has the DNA TGTGCCAGCAGATCTAGCGGCTCCTACAATGAGCAGTTCTTC.

The CDR3: CASSPTILTRTGQETQYF. The CDR3 DNA is TGTGCCAGCTCACCTACGATTTTGACCCGGACAGGCCAAGAGACCCAGTACTTC. The chain couples TRBV18 to TRBJ2-5, with 7 positions matching TRBD1. This CDR3 has 18 amino acids. Trimming cost V 3 bases and J 1 base; bases outside gene matches: 14. In germline, CDR1 is KGHSH, CDR2 LQKENI. The whole variable domain, remainder taken from reference TRBV18 and TRBJ2-5, is NAGVMQNPRHLVRRRGQEARLRCSPMKGHSHVYWYRQLPEEGLKFMVYLQKENIIDESGMPKERFSAEFPKEGPSILRIQQVVRGDSAAYFCASSPTILTRTGQETQYFGPGTRLLVL.

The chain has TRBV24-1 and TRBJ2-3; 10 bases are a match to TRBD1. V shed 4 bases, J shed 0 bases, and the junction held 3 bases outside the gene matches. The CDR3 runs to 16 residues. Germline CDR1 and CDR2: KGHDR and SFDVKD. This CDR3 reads CATSETGGSSTDTQYF. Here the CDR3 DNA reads TGTGCCACCAGTGAGACAGGGGGCTCGAGCACAGATACGCAGTATTTT.

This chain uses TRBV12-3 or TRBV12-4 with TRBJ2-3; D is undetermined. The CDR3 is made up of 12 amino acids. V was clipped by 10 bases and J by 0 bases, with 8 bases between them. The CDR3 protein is CATQRSTDTQYF. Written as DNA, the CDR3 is TGTGCCACGCAACGGAGCACAGATACGCAGTATTTT.

CDR3 bases: TGCGCCAGCAGCCTCCGCGCTGAGATGGCTGAAGCTTTCTTT. It yields the protein CASSLRAEMAEAFF. The chain couples TRBV4-3 to TRBJ1-1; the D is unclear. The CDR3 totals 14 residues. V lost 4 bases, J lost 6 bases, and 15 bases lay in between. Germline lookup yields CDR1 LGHNA and CDR2 YSLEER.

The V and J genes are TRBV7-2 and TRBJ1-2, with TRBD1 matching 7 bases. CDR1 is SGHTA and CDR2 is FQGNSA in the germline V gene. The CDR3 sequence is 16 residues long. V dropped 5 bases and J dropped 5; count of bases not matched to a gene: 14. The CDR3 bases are TGTGCCAGCAGCCCCCTCGGGACAGCAATGAGGTATGGCTACACCTTC. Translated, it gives CASSPLGTAMRYGYTF. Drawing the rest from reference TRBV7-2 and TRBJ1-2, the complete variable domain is GAGVSQSPSNKVTEKGKDVELRCDPISGHTALYWYRQSLGQGLEFLIYFQGNSAPDKSGLPSDRFSAERTGGSVSTLTIQRTQQEDSAVYLCASSPLGTAMRYGYTFGSGTRLTVV.

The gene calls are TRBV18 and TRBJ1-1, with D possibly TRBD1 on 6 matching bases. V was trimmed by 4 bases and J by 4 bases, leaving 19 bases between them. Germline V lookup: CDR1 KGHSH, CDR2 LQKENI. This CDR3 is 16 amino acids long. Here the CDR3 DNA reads TGTGCCAGCTCACAGACCGGGCAGGGGATGGGCACTGAAGCTTTCTTT. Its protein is CASSQTGQGMGTEAFF.

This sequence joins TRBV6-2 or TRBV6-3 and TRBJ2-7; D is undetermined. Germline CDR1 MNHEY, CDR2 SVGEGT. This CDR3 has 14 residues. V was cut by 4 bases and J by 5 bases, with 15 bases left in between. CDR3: CASSSGLLHDEQYV. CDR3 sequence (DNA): TGTGCCAGCAGTTCCGGTCTTCTCCACGACGAGCAGTACGTC.

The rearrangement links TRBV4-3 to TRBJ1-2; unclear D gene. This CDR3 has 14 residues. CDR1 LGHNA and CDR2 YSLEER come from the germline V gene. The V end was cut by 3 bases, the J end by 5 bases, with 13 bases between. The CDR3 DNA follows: TGCGCCAGCAGCCAGAGGGATCCCCTTTATGGCTACACCTTC. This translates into CASSQRDPLYGYTF.

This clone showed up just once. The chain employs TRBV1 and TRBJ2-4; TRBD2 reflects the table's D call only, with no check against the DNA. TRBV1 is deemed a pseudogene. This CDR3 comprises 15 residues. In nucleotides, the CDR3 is TGCACCAGCAGCCAGAGAAAACTTGCCCAAAACATTCAGTACTTC. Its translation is CTSSQRKLAQNIQYF.

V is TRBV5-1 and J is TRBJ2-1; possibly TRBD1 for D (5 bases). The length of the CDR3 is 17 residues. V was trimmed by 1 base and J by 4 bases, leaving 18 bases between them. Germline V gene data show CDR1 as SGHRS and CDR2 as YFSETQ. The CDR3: CASSLHSEKGPYNEQFF. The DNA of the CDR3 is TGCGCCAGCAGCTTGCATTCGGAAAAGGGGCCTTACAATGAGCAGTTCTTC.